These T cell receptor beta chains were read from a single sample in a study of cytomegalovirus exposure and HLA in healthy donors. Repertoires were generated with immunoSEQ multiplex PCR, while TCRdb's copy carries only in-frame clones and drops some. This sample has approximately 57,000 clones; about 92% occur once, and the top ten carry roughly 5.2%. Sequencing was performed on PBMCs. These receptors all come from a woman younger than 35 in good health and CMV-seronegative. Each CDR3 is given with its conserved first and last residue. The D gene is left open where the match is weak. Rows give clone size only sometimes, using once, few, many, or a class for an expanded clone.

d_gene | abundance | j_gene | v_gene | CDR3nt | CDR3aa
TRBD1 | NA | TRBJ2-1 | TRBV7-9 | TGTGCCAGCAGCCGAAGGACAGGGGGTCTCTACAATGAGCAGTTCTTC | CASSRRTGGLYNEQFF
TRBD2 | NA | TRBJ2-4 | TRBV15 | TGTGCCACCAGCAGAGATCGGGCGGGGGTTCCGTACTTC | CATSRDRAGVPYF
NA | NA | TRBJ2-3 | TRBV15 | TGTGCCACCAGCAGAGATACCCCCAGTGTTGATACGCAGTATTTT | CATSRDTPSVDTQYF
NA | NA | TRBJ2-3 | TRBV27 | TGTGCCAGCAGTAACGAGGCGCATACGCAGTATTTT | CASSNEAHTQYF
TRBD1 | once | TRBJ1-2 | TRBV7-9 | TGTGCCAGCAGCCCCACACGGGCAGGGGGCTTTGGCTACACCTTC | CASSPTRAGGFGYTF
NA | NA | TRBJ1-2 | TRBV5-8 | TGTGCCAGCAGCTTGGTGGCAGGGTCTAACTATGGCTACACCTTC | CASSLVAGSNYGYTF
TRBD1 | NA | TRBJ1-2 | TRBV6-1 | TGTGCCAGCAACATAATGACAGGGTCTAACTATGGCTACACCTTC | CASNIMTGSNYGYTF
NA | NA | TRBJ2-1 | TRBV15 | TGTGCCACCAGCAGAGTCAGTGAGCAGTTCTTC | CATSRVSEQFF
NA | once | TRBJ2-5 | TRBV7-7 | TGTGCCAGCAGCTCCCTGCCCTCCCTAAAGGAGACCCAGTACTTC | CASSSLPSLKETQYF
TRBD1 | NA | TRBJ1-1 | TRBV7-2 | TGTGCCAGCAGCTTAGCAGGGACAGGGCGGACTGAAGCTTTCTTT | CASSLAGTGRTEAFF
NA | NA | TRBJ2-2 | TRBV5-1 | TGCGCCAGCAGCTTGAATTCTCAGGGGGAGCTGTTTTTT | CASSLNSQGELFF
TRBD1 | once | TRBJ1-1 | TRBV4-1 | TGCGCCAGCAGCCAAGCCCCGGGACAGCCGAACACTGAAGCTTTCTTT | CASSQAPGQPNTEAFF